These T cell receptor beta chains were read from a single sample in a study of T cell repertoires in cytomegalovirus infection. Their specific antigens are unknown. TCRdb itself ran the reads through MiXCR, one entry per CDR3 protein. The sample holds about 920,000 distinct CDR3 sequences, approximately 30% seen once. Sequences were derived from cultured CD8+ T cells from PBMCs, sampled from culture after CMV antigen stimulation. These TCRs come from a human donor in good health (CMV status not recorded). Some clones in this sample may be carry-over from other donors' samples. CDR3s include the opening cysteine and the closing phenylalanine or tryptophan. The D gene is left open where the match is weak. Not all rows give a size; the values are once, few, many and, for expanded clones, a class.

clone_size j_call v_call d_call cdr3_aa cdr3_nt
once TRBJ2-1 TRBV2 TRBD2 CASKGTSGGDEQFF TGTGCCAGCAAAGGGACTAGCGGGGGGGATGAGCAGTTCTTC
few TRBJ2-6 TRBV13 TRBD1 CASSLELGQGFGANVLTF TGTGCCAGCAGCTTAGAACTGGGACAGGGTTTTGGGGCCAACGTCCTGACTTTC
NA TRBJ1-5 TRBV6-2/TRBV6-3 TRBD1 CASTQGGEQPQHF TGTGCCAGCACGCAGGGGGGAGAACAGCCCCAGCATTTT
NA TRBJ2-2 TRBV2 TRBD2 CVSSLTSGGTNTGELFF TGTGTCAGCAGTCTTACTAGCGGGGGGACGAACACCGGGGAGCTGTTTTTT
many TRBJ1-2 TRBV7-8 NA CASSLGGGGNYGYTF TGTGCCAGCAGCTTAGGTGGGGGAGGCAACTATGGCTACACCTTC
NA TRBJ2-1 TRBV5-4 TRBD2 CASSLDVGGSYNEQFF TGTGCCAGCAGCTTGGACGTGGGGGGGTCCTACAATGAGCAGTTCTTC
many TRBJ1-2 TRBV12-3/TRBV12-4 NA CASSTGTVIYGYTF TGTGCCAGCAGCACCGGGACTGTGATCTATGGCTACACCTTC
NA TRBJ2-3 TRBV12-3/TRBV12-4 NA CASRGKGGDHRDTQYF TGTGCCAGCAGGGGGAAGGGGGGGGATCACCGGGATACGCAGTATTTT
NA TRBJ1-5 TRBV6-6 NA CASSYEVSGNQPQHF TGTGCCAGCAGTTACGAGGTCTCGGGCAATCAGCCCCAGCATTTT
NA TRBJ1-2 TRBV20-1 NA CSARDWAYGYTF TGCAGTGCTAGAGATTGGGCCTATGGCTACACCTTC
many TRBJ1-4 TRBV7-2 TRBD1 CASSLGGGVEKLFF TGTGCCAGCAGCTTAGGAGGGGGCGTTGAAAAACTGTTTTTT
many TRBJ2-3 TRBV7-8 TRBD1 CASSQGRTDTQYF TGTGCCAGCTCACAGGGGCGCACAGATACGCAGTATTTT
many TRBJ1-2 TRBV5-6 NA CASSGNYGYTF TGTGCCAGCAGCGGTAACTATGGCTACACCTTC
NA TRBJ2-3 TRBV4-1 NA CASSQVQTTSTDTQYF TGCGCCAGCAGCCAAGTCCAGACCACTAGCACAGATACGCAGTATTTT
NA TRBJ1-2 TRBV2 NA CASSGPTGRRLLDYGYTF TGTGCCAGCAGTGGACCGACGGGACGGCGGCTTCTCGATTATGGCTACACCTTC
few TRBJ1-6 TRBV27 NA CASRQTRAPLHF TGTGCCAGCAGACAGACAAGGGCGCCCCTCCACTTT
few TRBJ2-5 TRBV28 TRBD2 CASRKTSGGLETQYF TGTGCCAGCAGAAAAACTAGCGGGGGGTTGGAGACCCAGTACTTC
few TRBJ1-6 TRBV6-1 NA CASSPGPFGPLHF TGTGCCAGCAGCCCCGGGCCCTTTGGGCCCCTCCACTTT
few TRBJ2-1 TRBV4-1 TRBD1 CASSFRQGAYNEQFF TGCGCCAGCAGCTTCCGACAGGGGGCTTACAATGAGCAGTTCTTC
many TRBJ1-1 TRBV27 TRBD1 CASSLLRGNRGHGEAFF TGTGCCAGCAGTTTATTACGGGGGAACAGGGGGCACGGTGAAGCTTTCTTT
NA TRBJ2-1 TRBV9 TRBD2 CASSVAVLAGADEQFF TGTGCCAGCAGCGTAGCTGTACTAGCGGGGGCCGATGAGCAGTTCTTC
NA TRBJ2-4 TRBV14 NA CASSQGVAKNIQYF TGTGCCAGCAGCCAAGGTGTAGCCAAAAACATTCAGTACTTC